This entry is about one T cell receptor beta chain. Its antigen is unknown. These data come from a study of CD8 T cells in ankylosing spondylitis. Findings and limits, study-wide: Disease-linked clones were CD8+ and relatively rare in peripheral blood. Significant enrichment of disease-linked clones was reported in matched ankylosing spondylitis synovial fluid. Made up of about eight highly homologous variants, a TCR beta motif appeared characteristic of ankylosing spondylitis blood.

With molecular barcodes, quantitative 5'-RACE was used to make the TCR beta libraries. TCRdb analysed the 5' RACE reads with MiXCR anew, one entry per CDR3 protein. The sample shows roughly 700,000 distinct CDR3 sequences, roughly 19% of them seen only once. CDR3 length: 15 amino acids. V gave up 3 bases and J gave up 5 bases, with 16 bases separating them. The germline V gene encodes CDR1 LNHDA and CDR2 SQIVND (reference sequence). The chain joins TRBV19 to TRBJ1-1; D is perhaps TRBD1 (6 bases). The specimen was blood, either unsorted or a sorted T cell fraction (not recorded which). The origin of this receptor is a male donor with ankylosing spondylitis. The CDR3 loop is CASSMYVSGDTEAFF. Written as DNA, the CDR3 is TGTGCCAGTAGTATGTATGTTTCAGGGGATACTGAAGCTTTCTTT.